This paragraph reports one T cell receptor beta chain. What it binds is unknown. The sort gate was single viable CD3+CD4+CD8-CD45RO+ cells for memory CD4+ T cells. This record comes from a study of memory CD4+ T cells and cytomegalovirus serostatus. The study, taken as a whole, reports: About 40% of the roughly 160 known CMV-associated TCRbeta sequences appeared in CD4+ memory.

Here immunoSEQ multiplex PCR was the method, and the copy in TCRdb shows in-frame clones only, minus some. This table holds 50,000 to 75,000 clones, 75% to 90% found once. CDR3 length: 15 residues. The germline CDR1 and CDR2 sequences are MNHEY and SVGAGI. The chain carries TRBV6-5 and TRBJ2-5; TRBD1 matches 10 bases. The end of the DNA fits TRBJ2-7 better, so the J call may be wrong. The sequence came from an adult in good health and CMV-seronegative. The sequenced sample was memory CD4+ T cells from blood. The CDR3 loop is CASRTDRGLSYEQYF. The CDR3 nucleotides are TGTGCCAGCAGAACCGACAGGGGGCTCAGCTACGAGCAGTACTTC.